One and the same sample provided the 10 T cell receptor beta chains below, sequenced in a study of blood T cell repertoires in COVID-19. TCRdb's table, derived via immunoSEQ multiplex PCR, lists solely in-frame clones and lacks some. The sample lists 350,000 to 550,000 clones, about 90% occurring once. What was sequenced was PBMCs or T cells enriched from blood (not recorded which). These receptors were obtained from a young woman with acute COVID-19.

V usage is TRBV6-2 or TRBV6-3 and J usage is TRBJ2-1; 8 nucleotides align to TRBD2. Germline V CDR1 and CDR2: MNHEY, SVGEGT. CDR3 length equals 15 residues. V dropped 6 bases and J dropped 1; count of bases not matched to a gene: 5. The CDR3 DNA is TGTGCCAGCAGCCCCGGGACTAGTTCCTACAATGAGCAGTTCTTC. This translates into CASSPGTSSYNEQFF.

The V gene is TRBV28, the J gene TRBJ2-2; 11 nucleotides agree with TRBD2. This CDR3 is 16 amino acids long. Per germline, CDR1 MDHEN and CDR2 SYDVKM. The V and J ends lost 2 bases and 6 bases, in that order; junction bases with no gene match: 5. CDR3 sequence: CASSLGTSGGSGELFF. As DNA, the CDR3 is TGTGCCAGCAGTTTAGGGACTAGCGGTGGTTCCGGGGAGCTGTTTTTT.

The V and J genes are TRBV25-1 and TRBJ1-6; D is uncertain. Germline CDR1 and CDR2: MGHDK and SYGVNS. V lost 4 bases and J 0 bases, leaving 7 bases between the germline ends. The CDR3 covers 15 residues. The CDR3 DNA follows: TGTGCCAGCAGTGTTGGGAGCTCCTATAATTCACCCCTCCACTTT. Its translation is CASSVGSSYNSPLHF.

The V gene is TRBV19, the J gene TRBJ2-1; D is ambiguous. The germline CDR1 and CDR2 sequences are LNHDA and SQIVND (reference sequence). This CDR3 has 14 amino acids. V was pared by 0 bases and J by 7 bases, with 10 bases between. The CDR3: CASSIDLTVNEQFF. CDR3 in DNA: TGTGCCAGTAGTATAGATCTCACGGTGAATGAGCAGTTCTTC.

This sequence joins TRBV2 and TRBJ2-5; TRBD2 aligns across 10 bases. Trimming took 2 bases from V and 7 from J; bases not matched to a gene: 4. The CDR3 has 14 amino acids. The germline V gene encodes CDR1 SNHLY and CDR2 FYNNEI. The chain's CDR3 is CASSELAGVVTQYF. The CDR3 DNA is TGTGCCAGCAGTGAACTAGCGGGAGTTGTGACCCAGTACTTC.

The CDR3 DNA follows: TGTGCCAGCAGTAGATCGGACAGTCTCTATGGCTACACCTTC. Its translation is CASSRSDSLYGYTF. The chain is built from TRBV6-5 and TRBJ1-2, with D tentatively TRBD1 (6 bases). Germline V gene data show CDR1 as MNHEY and CDR2 as SVGAGI. The V end lost 5 bases, the J end lost 4 bases, and 14 bases lay between the germline ends. This CDR3 comprises 14 residues.

The chain links TRBV7-2 to TRBJ2-7; TRBD2 might be the D (5 bases). CDR1 is SGHTA and CDR2 is FQGNSA in the germline V gene. This CDR3 has 16 amino acids. The V end was cut by 2 bases, the J end by 3 bases, with 17 bases between. The CDR3 DNA follows: TGTGCCAGCAGCTTAAGAGTGCGGGCAGGCCGCTACGAGCAGTACTTC. This sequence encodes CASSLRVRAGRYEQYF.

V gene TRBV18 combines with J gene TRBJ2-7, with a weak D call TRBD1 (5 bases). V lost 3 bases to trimming and J lost 2 bases, with 11 bases between them. The CDR3 loop spans 14 amino acids. Germline V gives CDR1 KGHSH, CDR2 LQKENI. CDR3 region: CASSPRGGAYEQYF. The CDR3 DNA reads TGTGCCAGCTCACCTAGGGGCGGCGCCTACGAGCAGTACTTC. Supplemented by reference TRBV18 and TRBJ2-7, the full variable domain reads NAGVMQNPRHLVRRRGQEARLRCSPMKGHSHVYWYRQLPEEGLKFMVYLQKENIIDESGMPKERFSAEFPKEGPSILRIQQVVRGDSAAYFCASSPRGGAYEQYFGPGTRLTVT.

This rearrangement joins TRBV7-9 to TRBJ1-5; D is uncertain. There are 13 residues in the CDR3. Germline loops: CDR1 SEHNR, CDR2 FQNEAQ (reference sequence). Trimming took 10 bases from V and 4 from J, leaving 14 bases between them. CDR3 coding DNA: TGTGCCACGGCCGAGGCCCGTAATCAGCCCCAGCATTTT. Encoded protein: CATAEARNQPQHF.

The chain recombines TRBV5-4 with TRBJ1-3, with D possibly being TRBD1 (5 bases). Germline CDR1 is SGHNT and CDR2 is YYREEE (reference sequence). V lost 4 bases and J lost 1, with 6 bases in between. The CDR3 totals 13 residues. The CDR3 DNA follows: TGTGCCAGCAGCGGGGCGTCTGGAAACACCATATATTTT. Translation: CASSGASGNTIYF.